Below, one T cell receptor (beta chain) is given with its context. The target antigen is unknown. The sample is drawn from a study of cytomegalovirus exposure and HLA in healthy donors. Study findings and constraints: Published work reported that the classifier diagnosed cytomegalovirus status with high specificity and sensitivity. In vitro data verified a few CMV-associated chains as specific for CMV antigens.

The junction had 10 bases not matched to a gene; V was cut back by 7 bases and J by 7 bases. Germline values: CDR1 GTSNPN, CDR2 SVGIG (reference sequence). This CDR3 is built from 14 residues. 13 Jbeta primers and 60 Vbeta primers were used for the PCR. Sequencing was performed with immunoSEQ multiplex PCR; in TCRdb, only in-frame clones are kept and a portion is missing. The sample holds about 120,000 clones, about 80% seen once. V is TRBV30 and J is TRBJ1-2; 12 nucleotides match TRBD1. The sequencing sample was made of PBMCs. The source is a man aged 25 to 45 in good health and CMV-seropositive. CDR3 coding DNA: TGTGCCTCTAACCCGGGACAGGGGGCGGCTGGCTACACCTTC. It yields the protein CASNPGQGAAGYTF.